This section outlines one T cell receptor (beta chain) sequence together with its context. The source of the sample is a study of T cell changes during pregnancy in multiple sclerosis. This CDR3 has 15 residues. Germline trimming cut 0 bases from V and 3 bases from J; bases unmatched to any gene: 4. The germline V gene encodes CDR1 PRHDT and CDR2 FYEKMQ (reference sequence). Clones were read by immunoSEQ multiplex PCR, and TCRdb kept only the in-frame ones, dropping some. The table has 43,000 or so clones, about 91% seen once. The J gene is TRBJ1-2, the V gene TRBV13; 7 nucleotides agree with TRBD1. The sample consisted of peripheral blood, taken in the third trimester of pregnancy. The receptor was derived from a female donor with multiple sclerosis, enrolled in a pregnancy study. The CDR3 protein is CASSLGNRGDYGYTF. The DNA of the CDR3 is TGTGCCAGCAGCTTAGGAAACAGGGGCGACTATGGCTACACCTTC.